These 21 T cell receptor beta chains share one sample of origin, sequenced in a study of T cell changes during pregnancy in multiple sclerosis. TCRdb's copy holds only in-frame clones and misses some; the assay was immunoSEQ multiplex PCR. The sample consists of tens of thousands of clones, roughly nine tenths of them appearing once. The source was peripheral blood, collected after pregnancy. The receptors were gathered from a female donor in good health, enrolled as a control in a pregnancy study.

This clone was seen only once. The V gene is TRBV6-1, the J gene TRBJ2-7, with D hard to call. V shed 2 bases and J shed 2 bases, with 7 bases lying between them. This CDR3 spans 13 amino acids. The germline V gene encodes CDR1 MNHNS and CDR2 SASEGT. CDR3 DNA sequence: TGTGCCAGCAGTGAAAGACTCCCCTACGAGCAGTACTTC. It is translated as CASSERLPYEQYF.

This chain uses TRBV6-1 with TRBJ2-1; 9 bases agree with TRBD2. The CDR3 loop spans 16 amino acids. In germline, CDR1 is MNHNS, CDR2 SASEGT. Trimming took 2 bases from V and 6 from J; bases not matched to a gene: 8. The chain's CDR3 is CASSEMWREGRNEQFF. CDR3 bases: TGTGCCAGCAGTGAAATGTGGCGGGAGGGACGCAATGAGCAGTTCTTC.

Only one count was recorded for this clone. The chain is built from TRBV4-3 and TRBJ2-1; D might be TRBD2 (6 bases). This CDR3 region has 15 residues. The germline gives CDR1 LGHNA, CDR2 YSLEER. V lost 1 base and J lost 6, with 13 bases in between. The chain's CDR3 is CASSQVAGSINEQFF. The CDR3 coding sequence is TGCGCCAGCAGCCAAGTTGCGGGGAGTATCAATGAGCAGTTCTTC.

The chain recombines TRBV9 with TRBJ2-7, with TRBD2 identical over 13 bases. The CDR3 has 14 residues. Germline V lookup: CDR1 SGDLS, CDR2 YYNGEE. V shed 4 bases and J 7 bases; nucleotides not matched to a gene: 5. The CDR3 reads CASSPGLAGREQYF. For the CDR3, the DNA is TGTGCCAGCAGCCCGGGACTAGCGGGGAGAGAGCAGTACTTC.

The V call is TRBV27, the J call TRBJ2-7, with D possibly TRBD2 on 5 matching bases. This CDR3 is 15 amino acids long. CDR1 and CDR2 (germline): MNHEY, SMNVEV (reference sequence). V gave up 0 bases and J gave up 2 bases, with 11 bases separating them. For the CDR3, the DNA is TGTGCCAGCAGTTTATCGAGAGGGTCAGCCTACGAGCAGTACTTC. Encoded protein: CASSLSRGSAYEQYF.

The chain has TRBV10-3 and TRBJ2-1; perhaps TRBD2 as D (5 bases). The CDR3 contains 17 residues. The V and J ends lost 2 bases and 0 bases respectively, with 14 bases between them. The germline gives CDR1 ENHRY, CDR2 SYGVKD. CDR3 nucleotides: TGTGCCATCAGTGAGCCGGGGTCTCGGAGCTCCTACAATGAGCAGTTCTTC. Translated: CAISEPGSRSSYNEQFF.

The chain carries TRBV6-5 and TRBJ1-2, with 7 bases aligning to TRBD1. Losses at the gene ends were 6 bases for V and 0 bases for J; bases not matched to a gene: 4. Per the germline V gene, CDR1 is MNHEY and CDR2 is SVGAGI. The CDR3 is 14 amino acids. CDR3 protein: CASSRDRANYGYTF. The CDR3 DNA reads as TGTGCCAGCAGCCGTGACAGGGCTAACTATGGCTACACCTTC.

This clone was detected only a few times. The chain links TRBV15 to TRBJ1-5, with TRBD1 identical over 8 bases. This CDR3 is built from 13 residues. Germline V gives CDR1 LNHNV, CDR2 YYDKDF (reference sequence). Trimming cost V 5 bases and J 6 bases; bases outside gene matches: 3. The CDR3 loop is CATSWDRIQPQHF. CDR3 nucleotides: TGTGCCACCAGCTGGGACAGGATTCAGCCCCAGCATTTT.

The V call is TRBV6-6, the J call TRBJ2-7, with TRBD1 matching over 8 bases. This CDR3 has 15 residues. In germline, CDR1 is MNHNY, CDR2 SVGAGI (reference sequence). V trimming: 2 bases; J trimming: 9 bases; junction bases outside the gene matches: 12. CDR3 sequence: CASSYGQGPSFVQYF. The CDR3 coding sequence is TGTGCCAGCAGTTACGGACAGGGTCCCTCGTTTGTGCAGTACTTC.

The gene calls are TRBV19 and TRBJ1-2, with 9 bases matching TRBD1. Germline trimming cut 6 bases from V and 4 bases from J; bases unmatched to any gene: 9. Germline CDR1 is LNHDA and CDR2 is SQIVND (reference sequence). The length of the CDR3 is 15 residues. CDR3 DNA: TGTGCCAGTAGCGAAAGCGGGACAGGGAGCTATGGCTACACCTTC. Amino acid sequence: CASSESGTGSYGYTF.

This rearrangement joins TRBV27 to TRBJ1-2; TRBD1 aligns across 7 bases. V lost 2 bases and J lost 8; bases outside the gene matches: 11. The CDR3 runs to 15 residues. Germline V gives CDR1 MNHEY, CDR2 SMNVEV (reference sequence). The CDR3 spells CASSLKGGPGGGYTF. DNA for the CDR3: TGTGCCAGCAGTTTAAAAGGGGGCCCTGGAGGCGGCTACACCTTC.

The chain is built from TRBV9 and TRBJ2-3; D ambiguous. The CDR3 runs to 15 residues. Germline CDR1 is SGDLS and CDR2 is YYNGEE. Trimming cost V 0 bases and J 2 bases, with 10 bases left between them. The CDR3 loop reads CASSVVVADTDTQYF. The CDR3 nucleotides are TGTGCCAGCAGCGTAGTTGTGGCAGACACAGATACGCAGTATTTT.

The V call is TRBV7-2, the J call TRBJ2-7; TRBD2 matches at 8 bases. CDR1 SGHTA and CDR2 FQGNSA come from the germline V gene. Germline trimming cut 4 bases from V and 2 bases from J; bases unmatched to any gene: 10. The CDR3 sequence is 16 residues long. CDR3 sequence reads: CASSYGGGTGTYEQYF. DNA for the CDR3: TGTGCCAGCAGCTACGGGGGGGGAACAGGGACCTACGAGCAGTACTTC.

V is TRBV29-1 and J is TRBJ1-2, with D hard to call. Trimming removed 4 bases from V and 0 bases from J, with 3 bases in between. Germline V gene lookup returns CDR1 SQVTM and CDR2 ANQGSEA. The CDR3 is 11 amino acids. The CDR3 loop reads CSVGPNYGYTF. CDR3 coding DNA: TGCAGCGTTGGGCCTAACTATGGCTACACCTTC.

This clone was counted a single time. In this CDR3 the conserved last residue, phenylalanine or tryptophan, is missing, so a read error is likely. The DNA is omitted, as the CDR3 cannot be located on it reliably, and the CDR3 follows TCRdb's listing. The V and J genes are TRBV2 and TRBJ1-4; no check of the table's D call, TRBD1, against the DNA was made. Germline V lookup: CDR1 SNHLY, CDR2 FYNNEI. The CDR3 spans 13 amino acids, including both terminal residues. CDR3 residues: CASSESPRDTENL.

The V and J genes are TRBV2 and TRBJ2-1, with 8 nucleotides matching TRBD2. The CDR3 runs 14 residues. Germline CDR1 is SNHLY and CDR2 is FYNNEI. After removal of 2 bases from V and 8 bases from J, the junction contained 5 bases not matched to a gene. CDR3 DNA: TGTGCCAGCAGTGAACGGGAGGGCCACCATGAGCAGTTCTTC. Its translation is CASSEREGHHEQFF.

J is TRBJ1-1 and V is TRBV4-3, with 8 bases aligning to TRBD1. Trimming removed 4 bases from V and 5 bases from J; junction bases left unmatched: 6. The CDR3 consists of 14 residues. Germline lookup yields CDR1 LGHNA and CDR2 YSLEER. CDR3 in amino acids: CASSPRDRRTEAFF. In DNA, the CDR3 is TGCGCCAGCAGCCCCCGGGACAGGAGGACTGAAGCTTTCTTT.

The rearrangement joins TRBV19 to TRBJ2-5; 8 positions agree with TRBD1. This CDR3 is built from 14 residues. The junction had 8 bases not matched to a gene; V was cut back by 5 bases and J by 6 bases. CDR1 and CDR2 from the germline V gene are LNHDA and SQIVND (reference sequence). In DNA, the CDR3 is TGTGCCAGTAGTCATATAACAGGGGGACAGACCCAGTACTTC. Translation: CASSHITGGQTQYF.

This clone was seen once. The chain carries TRBV6-5 and TRBJ2-2; TRBD2 matches at 7 bases. J gave up 6 bases and V 6 bases, and 7 bases lay outside the gene matches. The V gene's germline CDR1 is MNHEY and CDR2 SVGAGI. The CDR3 contains 14 residues. This chain's CDR3 is CASREGRVSGELFF. The CDR3, as DNA: TGTGCCAGCAGGGAGGGGAGGGTCTCCGGGGAGCTGTTTTTT.

The chain employs TRBV16 and TRBJ1-6; possible D gene TRBD1, 6 bases. V was trimmed by 4 bases and J by 6 bases, leaving 10 bases between them. Germline V gene lookup returns CDR1 KGHSY and CDR2 FQNENV. CDR3 length equals 14 residues. The CDR3 loop reads CASSPTGFNSPLHF. In nucleotides, the CDR3 is TGTGCCAGCAGCCCTACAGGGTTTAATTCACCCCTCCACTTT. The complete variable domain, with remaining parts taken from reference TRBV16 and TRBJ1-6, reads GEEVAQTPKHLVRGEGQKAKLYCAPIKGHSYVFWYQQVLKNEFKFLISFQNENVFDETGMPKERFSAKCLPNSPCSLEIQATKLEDSAVYFCASSPTGFNSPLHFGNGTRLTVT.

This clone was found once. This chain uses TRBV7-6 with TRBJ1-2; TRBD1 matches 9 bases. With 4 bases clipped from V and 1 base from J, the junction kept 13 bases outside the gene matches. This CDR3 spans 18 amino acids. Germline V gives CDR1 SGHVS, CDR2 FNYEAQ. CDR3: CASSSVYGGQGSNYGYTF. In DNA form, the CDR3 reads TGTGCCAGCAGCTCCGTCTATGGGGGACAGGGCAGTAACTATGGCTACACCTTC.